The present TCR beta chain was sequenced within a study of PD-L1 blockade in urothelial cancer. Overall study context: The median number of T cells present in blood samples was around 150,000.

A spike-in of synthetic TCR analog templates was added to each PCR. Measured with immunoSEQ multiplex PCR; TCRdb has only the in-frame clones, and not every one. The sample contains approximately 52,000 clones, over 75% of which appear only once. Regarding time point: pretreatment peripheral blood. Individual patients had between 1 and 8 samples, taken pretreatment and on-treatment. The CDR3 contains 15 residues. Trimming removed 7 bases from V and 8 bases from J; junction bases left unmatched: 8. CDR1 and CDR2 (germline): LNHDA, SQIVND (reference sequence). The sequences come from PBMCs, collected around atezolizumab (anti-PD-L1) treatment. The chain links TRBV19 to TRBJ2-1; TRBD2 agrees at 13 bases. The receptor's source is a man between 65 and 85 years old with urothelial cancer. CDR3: CASIRTSGRLDEQFF. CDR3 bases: TGTGCCAGTATCCGGACTAGCGGGAGACTTGATGAGCAGTTCTTC.